What follows are 15 T cell receptor beta chains derived from one specimen sequenced in a study of post-analysis software for immune sequencing data. Study conclusions and caveats: Five or six TRBV segments (TRBV5-6, TRBV5-1 and TRBV20-1 among them) occurred more frequently in patients than in controls.

Their recognized antigens are unknown. TCR beta cDNA libraries included unique molecular identifiers. TCRdb used MiXCR to reprocess the PCR reads, holding one entry per CDR3 protein. The data hold roughly 570,000 distinct CDR3 sequences, with approximately 31% observed a single time. Sample: blood. The source is a girl aged 2-17 years with multiple sclerosis.

This clonotype was picked up a small number of times. This chain connects TRBV7-9 to TRBJ2-7; TRBD1 aligns across 11 bases. After removal of 2 bases from V and 7 bases from J, the junction contained 7 bases not matched to a gene. CDR3 length: 15 residues. Germline V gene lookup returns CDR1 SEHNR and CDR2 FQNEAQ (reference sequence). The CDR3 spells CASSLIGQGAREQYF. CDR3 nucleotide sequence: TGTGCCAGCAGCTTAATCGGACAGGGGGCGCGGGAGCAGTACTTC.

The chain recombines TRBV5-4 with TRBJ2-5; TRBD1 matches 9 bases. J was trimmed by 2 bases and V by 4 bases; bases with no gene match: 6. This CDR3 comprises 15 residues. Germline V gives CDR1 SGHNT, CDR2 YYREEE (reference sequence). This CDR3 is CASSPGQGRQETQYF. In DNA, the CDR3 is TGTGCCAGCAGCCCGGGACAGGGAAGGCAAGAGACCCAGTACTTC.

This clonotype appeared once. V is TRBV20-1 and J is TRBJ1-6, with 10 bases aligning to TRBD1. The CDR3 has 15 residues. J was trimmed by 7 bases and V by 2 bases; bases with no gene match: 5. CDR1 and CDR2 from the germline V gene are DFQATT and SNEGSKA (reference sequence). The CDR3 region has the DNA TGCAGTGCTAGACCAGGGACAGGGGAAAATTCACCCCTCCACTTT. Encoded protein: CSARPGTGENSPLHF.

The chain has TRBV5-1 and TRBJ1-5; D is ambiguous. The germline V and J ends were trimmed by 4 bases and 9 bases, with 8 bases remaining between them. Germline values: CDR1 SGHRS, CDR2 YFSETQ. The CDR3 covers 11 residues. CDR3 loop: CASSLGGPQHF. DNA of the CDR3: TGCGCCAGCAGCCTTGGAGGGCCCCAGCATTTT.

This CDR3 is CASPSRGYEQYF. The CDR3 DNA reads as TGTGCCAGCCCCTCGCGGGGGTACGAGCAGTACTTC. This rearrangement joins TRBV7-3 to TRBJ2-7; TRBD2 matches 7 bases. This CDR3 has 12 residues. The germline V gene encodes CDR1 SGHTA and CDR2 FQGTGA. V shed 8 bases, J shed 4 bases, and the junction held 5 bases outside the gene matches.

V is TRBV10-1 and J is TRBJ1-2; D may be TRBD1 (5 bases). In germline, CDR1 is WNHNN, CDR2 SYGVQD (reference sequence). This CDR3 comprises 13 residues. The germline V and J ends were trimmed by 4 bases and 4 bases, with 10 bases remaining between them. The CDR3 here is CASSGQRLYGYTF. In DNA, the CDR3 is TGCGCCAGCAGTGGACAGCGACTCTATGGCTACACCTTC.

There are a few counts of this clonotype. The chain uses TRBV29-1 and TRBJ1-4, with unresolved D. The CDR3 runs to 14 residues. V dropped 4 bases and J dropped 5 bases, with 14 bases sitting between them. Germline assignment: CDR1 SQVTM and CDR2 ANQGSEA. Here the CDR3 DNA reads TGCAGCGTTGCACCCCGTGGACCCAATGAAAAACTGTTTTTT. It yields the protein CSVAPRGPNEKLFF.

The rearrangement uses TRBV2 and TRBJ2-3; D might be TRBD2 (5 bases). This CDR3 has 13 residues. V was cut by 7 bases and J by 3 bases, with 11 bases left in between. Per the germline V gene, CDR1 is SNHLY and CDR2 is FYNNEI. The CDR3 nucleotides read TGTGCCAGCATGGCCTGGAGGACAGATACGCAGTATTTT. The encoded protein is CASMAWRTDTQYF.

This clonotype was picked up a small number of times. The chain joins TRBV2 to TRBJ2-5; D may be TRBD1 (5 bases). The CDR3 consists of 13 residues. Germline V lookup: CDR1 SNHLY, CDR2 FYNNEI. Trimming took off 7 bases at V and 3 bases at J, with 12 bases between the two ends. The chain's CDR3 is CASNRETEETQYF. The CDR3 nucleotides are TGTGCCAGCAATCGAGAGACAGAAGAGACCCAGTACTTC.

The chain recombines TRBV7-9 with TRBJ1-1, with no clear D. This CDR3 is built from 14 residues. Between the trimmed V and J ends, which lost 1 base and 7 bases, there was a span of 13 bases. Germline V CDR1 and CDR2: SEHNR, FQNEAQ (reference sequence). CDR3 DNA: TGTGCCAGCAGCTTAGGTCCCGCGAGCTTTGAAGCTTTCTTT. Translation gives CASSLGPASFEAFF. The whole variable domain, remainder taken from reference TRBV7-9 and TRBJ1-1, is DTGVSQNPRHKITKRGQNVTFRCDPISEHNRLYWYRQTLGQGPEFLTYFQNEAQLEKSRLLSDRFSAERPKGSFSTLEIQRTEQGDSAMYLCASSLGPASFEAFFGQGTRLTVV.

The V and J genes are TRBV20-1 and TRBJ2-1, with D possibly TRBD2 on 7 matching bases. The CDR3 is 15 residues long. V lost 6 bases, J lost 10 bases, and 25 bases lay in between. Germline V lookup: CDR1 DFQATT, CDR2 SNEGSKA (reference sequence). The CDR3 coding sequence is TGCAGTGCGAATGGACTAGTGGGGGGCCCCTACGAGCAGTTCTTC. It translates to CSANGLVGGPYEQFF.

The V gene is TRBV6-1, the J gene TRBJ2-5; TRBD1 is a possible D gene (6 bases). The length of the CDR3 is 14 residues. Germline V CDR1 and CDR2: MNHNS, SASEGT. V lost 4 bases and J lost 5, with 14 bases in between. This CDR3 is CASSASRGGETQYF. The CDR3 DNA is TGTGCCAGCAGTGCCAGCAGGGGCGGGGAGACCCAGTACTTC.

This clonotype appeared many times. For the CDR3, the DNA is TGTGCCAGCAGTTCAGGCGACAGGGTCACAGATACGCAGTATTTT. Amino acids: CASSSGDRVTDTQYF. The genes are TRBV28 and TRBJ2-3, with TRBD1 matching 7 bases. Germline V gives CDR1 MDHEN, CDR2 SYDVKM. The CDR3 is 15 residues long. Trimming at V came to 4 bases and at J to 2 bases, leaving 6 bases not matched to a gene.

This clonotype was picked up a small number of times. The gene calls are TRBV29-1 and TRBJ1-2, with unresolved D. CDR1 and CDR2 (germline): SQVTM, ANQGSEA. The CDR3 is 9 amino acids. CDR3 DNA: TGCAGTGAAGATTATGGCTACACCTTC. It encodes CSEDYGYTF.

This sequence joins TRBV5-5 and TRBJ2-3, with TRBD2 matching 7 bases. With V trimmed by 4 bases and J by 6 bases, 11 bases remained unmatched. The CDR3 sequence is 15 residues long. Per germline, CDR1 SGHKS and CDR2 YYEKEE (reference sequence). CDR3 region: CASSSSSTSSDTQYF. The CDR3 DNA reads TGTGCCAGCAGCAGTTCATCGACTAGCTCGGATACGCAGTATTTT. The full variable domain, its missing parts supplied by reference TRBV5-5 and TRBJ2-3, is DAGVTQSPTHLIKTRGQQVTLRCSPISGHKSVSWYQQVLGQGPQFIFQYYEKEERGRGNFPDRFSARQFPNYSSELNVNALLLGDSALYLCASSSSSTSSDTQYFGPGTRLTVL.